This TCR beta chain was obtained from a study of T-cell reconstitution after alpha-beta-depleted transplantation in children. Preparation of the TCRbeta library was carried out with unique molecular identifiers. TCRdb passed the PCR reads through MiXCR, listing each CDR3 protein once. The table shows about 600,000 distinct CDR3 sequences, with about 10% occurring only once. Trimming cost V 0 bases and J 9 bases; bases outside gene matches: 12. The CDR3 sequence is 16 residues long. CDR1 and CDR2 from the germline V gene are LNHNV and YYDKDF (reference sequence). This TCR came from a human donor who donated a stem cell graft to a child with acute myeloid leukemia. The chain combines TRBV15 with TRBJ2-3, with 7 bases lining up with TRBD2. The sequences come from PBMCs from the stem cell graft donor, collected from the stem cell graft. The CDR3 reads CATSRDEGGPPRTQYF. CDR3 in DNA: TGTGCCACCAGCAGAGATGAGGGAGGGCCACCGCGGACGCAGTATTTT.